This is a list of T cell receptor beta chains from one sample in a study of identical twins. Using its own MiXCR run on the 5' RACE reads, TCRdb lists one record per CDR3 protein. The repertoire has roughly 290,000 distinct CDR3 sequences, nearly 9.5% of them found once; the top ten carry roughly 7%. A further study also used this sample, focusing on yellow fever vaccine responses in identical twins.

The sample was CD8+ T cells sorted from blood. The receptors were gathered from a young woman in good health. CDR3s include the opening cysteine and the closing phenylalanine or tryptophan. Each record gives: clone size, J gene, D gene, V gene, CDR3 DNA, CDR3 protein. D genes are given only for firm matches. Size is omitted from some rows. Given values are once, few, many or a class for expanded clones.

size: many; J: TRBJ2-1; D: TRBD1; V: TRBV29-1; DNA: TGCAGCGCACGGGACAGCTCCTACAATGAGCAGTTCTTC; CDR3: CSARDSSYNEQFF
size: many; J: TRBJ2-2; D: .; V: TRBV6-5; DNA: TGTGCCAGCAGTTACGTTGGGGAGCTGTTTTTT; CDR3: CASSYVGELFF
size: .; J: TRBJ2-7; D: TRBD1; V: TRBV6-2/TRBV6-3; DNA: TGTGCCAGCAGTTACTCTCCGGGACAGAGTTCCTACGAGCAGTACTTC; CDR3: CASSYSPGQSSYEQYF
size: few; J: TRBJ2-1; D: .; V: TRBV28; DNA: TGTGCCAGCAGTTTCCGGGGGACAGCAAACAATGAGCAGTTCTTC; CDR3: CASSFRGTANNEQFF
size: many; J: TRBJ2-2; D: .; V: TRBV7-9; DNA: TGTGCCAGCAGCGCCCACCTCCGAACAGCGAACACCGGGGAGCTGTTTTTT; CDR3: CASSAHLRTANTGELFF
size: .; J: TRBJ2-7; D: .; V: TRBV7-8; DNA: TGTGCCAGCAACTTAGAGGCGGTTTTTCCTAACGAGCAGTACTTC; CDR3: CASNLEAVFPNEQYF
size: .; J: TRBJ1-4; D: TRBD1; V: TRBV19; DNA: TGTGCCAGTAGTATTTCGTTGGACAGGGTAACTGAAAAACTGTTTTTT; CDR3: CASSISLDRVTEKLFF
size: many; J: TRBJ2-7; D: TRBD2; V: TRBV7-9; DNA: TGTGCCAGCAGCTTGCTAGCGGATAGCTCCTACGAGCAGTACTTC; CDR3: CASSLLADSSYEQYF
size: .; J: TRBJ2-1; D: .; V: TRBV27; DNA: TGTGCCAGCAGGGGGGCTGAGCAGTTCTTC; CDR3: CASRGAEQFF
size: many; J: TRBJ1-1; D: .; V: TRBV7-9; DNA: TGTGCCAGCACCCATGACACTGAAGCTTTCTTT; CDR3: CASTHDTEAFF
size: few; J: TRBJ2-3; D: .; V: TRBV2; DNA: TGTGCCAGCAGTGGACTAGTTACTAGCACAGATACGCAGTATTTT; CDR3: CASSGLVTSTDTQYF
size: few; J: TRBJ2-7; D: TRBD1; V: TRBV7-6; DNA: TGTGCCAGCAGCTTGGACAGGTACTCCTACGAGCAGTACTTC; CDR3: CASSLDRYSYEQYF
size: .; J: TRBJ2-7; D: .; V: TRBV2; DNA: TGTGCCAGCAGTGAAGCAGGGGCGGGGGAGCAGTACTTC; CDR3: CASSEAGAGEQYF
size: .; J: TRBJ1-4; D: .; V: TRBV30; DNA: TGTGCCTGGAGTGTACAGTCCGGGATGGAAAAACTGTTTTTT; CDR3: CAWSVQSGMEKLFF
size: many; J: TRBJ2-6; D: .; V: TRBV29-1; DNA: TGCAGCGCTTTTACGTGGGGGGCCAACGTCCTGACTTTC; CDR3: CSAFTWGANVLTF
size: many; J: TRBJ1-2; D: .; V: TRBV7-9; DNA: TGTGCCAGCAGCTTAGAGCCAGACCCTTATGGCTACACCTTC; CDR3: CASSLEPDPYGYTF
size: many; J: TRBJ2-7; D: .; V: TRBV5-1; DNA: TGCGCCAGCAGCTGGGCCGGCTACGAGCAGTACTTC; CDR3: CASSWAGYEQYF
size: few; J: TRBJ1-1; D: .; V: TRBV4-1; DNA: TGCGCCAGCAGCCAAGAGATGGGTTTGAGCACTGAAGCTTTCTTT; CDR3: CASSQEMGLSTEAFF
size: few; J: TRBJ2-3; D: .; V: TRBV20-1; DNA: TGCAGTGCTAGAGATGAGGTGGGCACAGATACGCAGTATTTT; CDR3: CSARDEVGTDTQYF
size: few; J: TRBJ2-4; D: .; V: TRBV5-4; DNA: TGTGCCAGCAGCTTGGAGGGACAAACACTAGCCAAAAACATTCAGTACTTC; CDR3: CASSLEGQTLAKNIQYF
size: many; J: TRBJ2-5; D: TRBD2; V: TRBV6-1; DNA: TGTGCCAGCAGTGACGCACTAGCCTCGGGGGGAGAGACCCAGTACTTC; CDR3: CASSDALASGGETQYF
size: few; J: TRBJ2-7; D: .; V: TRBV4-1; DNA: TGCGCCAGCAGCCAAGATCTCCCTCCCCACGAGCAGTACTTC; CDR3: CASSQDLPPHEQYF
size: .; J: TRBJ1-5; D: TRBD1; V: TRBV30; DNA: TGTGCCTGGACTCCGGGACAGGGTGATCAGCCCCAGCATTTT; CDR3: CAWTPGQGDQPQHF
size: many; J: TRBJ2-7; D: TRBD1; V: TRBV5-1; DNA: TGCGCCAGCAGGACAGGGCTTAGCGACGAGCAGTACTTC; CDR3: CASRTGLSDEQYF
size: .; J: TRBJ2-3; D: .; V: TRBV12-3/TRBV12-4; DNA: TGTGCCAGCAGTTTTAGCCTCAGCACAGATACGCAGTATTTT; CDR3: CASSFSLSTDTQYF
size: many; J: TRBJ2-1; D: .; V: TRBV20-1; DNA: TGCAGTGCGATTACTAGTGAGTACTCCTACAATGAGCAGTTCTTC; CDR3: CSAITSEYSYNEQFF
size: many; J: TRBJ1-5; D: .; V: TRBV20-1; DNA: TGCAGTGCTACAACGTTAGGGGACTCAGCCAATCAGCCCCAGCATTTT; CDR3: CSATTLGDSANQPQHF
size: .; J: TRBJ2-3; D: TRBD2; V: TRBV7-6; DNA: TGTGCCAGCAGCTTAGAGGCTAGCGGGAGCGCAGATACGCAGTATTTT; CDR3: CASSLEASGSADTQYF